Each of the 2 T cell receptor beta chains below was sequenced from the same sample in a study of metastatic and nonmetastatic thyroid tumors. Prior to thyroid surgery, none of the patients had received any treatment. TCRdb reprocessed the PCR reads using MiXCR. The sample consists of more than 50,000 clones, approximately 20% of them appearing once. Sequencing was done on a sample of blood. All receptors come from a female donor with papillary thyroid cancer or a benign thyroid nodule (not recorded which). Some clones in this sample may be carry-over from other donors' samples.

On this clone itself: The junction departs from germline at one end; a sequencing error may be responsible. The genes are TRBV6-1 and TRBJ1-5; the match to TRBD1 covers 8 bases. The CDR3 is made up of 15 amino acids. Germline V gives CDR1 MNHNS, CDR2 SASEGT. The CDR3 coding sequence is TGTGCCAGCAGCCCGGACAGGGTTAGCAATCATCCCCAGCATTTT. It encodes CASSPDRVSNHPQHF.

This clone came up many times. V usage is TRBV6-1 and J usage is TRBJ2-5, with TRBD2 identical over 11 bases. The CDR3 has 15 residues. The V gene's germline CDR1 is MNHNS and CDR2 SASEGT. The junction had 5 bases not matched to a gene; V was cut back by 5 bases and J by 3 bases. As DNA, the CDR3 is TGTGCCAGCAGTCGCCTAGCGGGAGGTGAAGAGACCCAGTACTTC. It specifies CASSRLAGGEETQYF.